This is a list of T cell receptor beta chains from one sample in a study of T cell repertoires in cytomegalovirus infection. TCRdb re-derived calls from the reads in MiXCR, one entry per CDR3 protein. This sample has approximately 250,000 distinct CDR3 sequences, with roughly 22% found just once. The sequencing sample was made of CD8+ T cells from PBMCs. The receptors derive from a human donor in good health (CMV status not recorded). Some clones in this sample may be carry-over from other donors' samples. Each CDR3 is given without its conserved first and last residue. The order of the fields is V gene, J gene, CDR3 length, D gene, CDR3 protein. A D gene is named only where the DNA matches it firmly.

v_gene: TRBV11-1; j_gene: TRBJ2-7; len: 12; d_gene: NA; CDR3aa: ASSDRQSPYEQY
v_gene: TRBV20-1; j_gene: TRBJ2-3; len: 13; d_gene: NA; CDR3aa: SARRRSMEVDTQY
v_gene: TRBV7-8; j_gene: TRBJ1-2; len: 12; d_gene: NA; CDR3aa: ASSLLQVNYGYT
v_gene: TRBV7-9; j_gene: TRBJ2-1; len: 15; d_gene: TRBD2; CDR3aa: ASSARTSGGQYNEQF
v_gene: TRBV20-1; j_gene: TRBJ2-3; len: 13; d_gene: TRBD2; CDR3aa: SAFLGLAGPDTQY
v_gene: TRBV10-3; j_gene: TRBJ1-1; len: 15; d_gene: TRBD1; CDR3aa: AISDRAGGLGNTEAF
v_gene: TRBV12-3/TRBV12-4; j_gene: TRBJ2-5; len: 14; d_gene: TRBD1; CDR3aa: ASSGWDRGPQETQY
v_gene: TRBV7-9; j_gene: TRBJ2-2; len: 11; d_gene: TRBD2; CDR3aa: APGAGETGELF
v_gene: TRBV7-9; j_gene: TRBJ2-1; len: 14; d_gene: NA; CDR3aa: ASSPGEGVTYNEQF
v_gene: TRBV29-1; j_gene: TRBJ1-1; len: 11; d_gene: NA; CDR3aa: SVEDIRTTEAF